These 29 T cell receptor beta chains were all obtained from the same sample, sequenced in a study of tumor and adjacent non-tumor tissue in lung cancer. TCRbeta libraries were built with three rounds of nested PCR, modified from ARM-PCR. From the multiplex PCR reads, TCRdb called clonotypes with MiXCR, one entry per CDR3 protein. The sample yields about 140,000 distinct CDR3 sequences, roughly 66% seen once. No cell sorting was done before RNA was extracted from the tissue. Input material: lung tumor tissue. The receptors come from a man aged 55 to 70 with small cell lung cancer.

In this sample, this clonotype turned up many times. The genes are TRBV6-5 and TRBJ1-5; 7 bases map to TRBD1. This CDR3 comprises 14 residues. Per germline, CDR1 MNHEY and CDR2 SVGAGI. The junction had 6 bases not matched to a gene; V was cut back by 8 bases and J by 2 bases. The CDR3 DNA is TGTGCCAGCTCGACAGGGTTAGGCAATCAGCCCCAGCATTTT. Protein: CASSTGLGNQPQHF.

A remark on this clonotype: No conserved phenylalanine or tryptophan ends this CDR3, so it is likely a read error. This chain joins TRBV5-5 and TRBJ2-5, with D perhaps TRBD2 (6 bases). CDR1 and CDR2 (germline): SGHKS, YYEKEE (reference sequence). The CDR3 covers 15 residues. CDR3 DNA sequence: TGTGCCAGCAGCCCGGCCGGGACTCCTCAAGAGACACAGTACCTC. This sequence encodes CASSPAGTPQETQYL.

The rearrangement joins TRBV6-2 or TRBV6-3 to TRBJ2-2; D ambiguous. Germline V gene sequence: CDR1 MNHEY, CDR2 SVGEGT. The CDR3 length is 12 residues. V was shortened by 4 bases and J by 7 bases, with 7 bases between the two germline ends. The CDR3 coding sequence is TGTGCCAGCAGTTGTCACGGCGGGGAGCTGTTTTTT. Protein sequence: CASSCHGGELFF.

Comment on this clonotype: This sequence may be a read error, since a much larger clone differs from it by one base. The chain has TRBV20-1 and TRBJ2-3; a weak D match, TRBD1 (5 bases). Germline CDR1 DFQATT, CDR2 SNEGSKA (reference sequence). This CDR3 is 11 amino acids long. As DNA, the CDR3 is TGCAGTGCTACAGGGATTGATATGCAGTATTTT. Translation: CSATGIDMQYF.

As to this clonotype: A clone one base away is much larger, so this may be a read error. The CDR3 carries no conserved terminal phenylalanine or tryptophan, so it likely arises from a read error. This chain uses TRBV20-1 with TRBJ2-2; D is ambiguous. The V and J ends lost 3 bases and 0 bases respectively, with 14 bases between them. CDR1 and CDR2 from the germline V gene are DFQATT and SNEGSKA (reference sequence). This CDR3 has 16 residues. This CDR3 reads CSASEGATPNTGELFL. The CDR3 nucleotides read TGCAGTGCTAGCGAAGGAGCGACTCCGAACACCGGGGAGCTGTTTTTA.

Points on this clonotype: The germline gene is not matched at one end of the junction; a read error may be the cause. The chain is built from TRBV28 and TRBJ2-1; the D gene is possibly TRBD2 (6 bases). The CDR3 length is 10 residues. The germline CDR1 and CDR2 sequences are MDHEN and SYDVKM. CDR3 loop: CASGGRDRHF. The CDR3, as DNA: TGTGCCAGCGGAGGGCGCGATCGTCACTTC.

This clonotype came up many times. J is TRBJ2-1 and V is TRBV20-1; D ambiguous. The CDR3 is 13 residues long. The germline gives CDR1 DFQATT, CDR2 SNEGSKA (reference sequence). V lost 6 bases, J lost 7 bases, and 16 bases lay in between. For the CDR3, the DNA is TGCAGTGCAGGTCCTAGACTCTCTAATGAGCAGTTCTTC. Protein product: CSAGPRLSNEQFF.

This clonotype was counted only a few times. This chain links TRBV6-1 with TRBJ2-1, with TRBD2 as a possible D gene (7 bases). Germline-derived CDR1 and CDR2 are MNHNS and SASEGT. This CDR3 is 16 amino acids long. Trimming removed 9 bases from V and 6 bases from J, with 24 bases in between. DNA for the CDR3: TGTGCCAGGAGCCTTCGATTACTAGGGGGGGTCAATGAGCAGTTCTTC. This gives the protein CARSLRLLGGVNEQFF.

There are a few counts of this clonotype. The J gene is TRBJ1-3, the V gene TRBV4-2; possible D gene TRBD1, 5 bases. Germline V lookup: CDR1 LGHNA, CDR2 YNFKEQ. Trimming cost V 2 bases and J 2 bases, with 22 bases left between them. This CDR3 spans 19 amino acids. The CDR3 coding sequence is TGTGCCAGCAGCCAATTCTCGGGGGTCGGCTTTTCCCCTGGAAACACCATATATTTT. Translating gives CASSQFSGVGFSPGNTIYF.

This clonotype was picked up many times. The CDR3 region has the DNA TGTGCCAGCAGCTATGACGTACGGGAGCTGTTTTTT. Translating gives CASSYDVRELFF. V usage is TRBV11-2 and J usage is TRBJ2-2; D unclear. Per germline, CDR1 SGHAT and CDR2 FQNNGV. V lost 4 bases to trimming and J lost 9 bases, with 9 bases between them. The CDR3 length is 12 residues. The entire variable domain, with the rest obtained from reference TRBV11-2 and TRBJ2-2, is as follows: EAGVAQSPRYKIIEKRQSVAFWCNPISGHATLYWYQQILGQGPKLLIQFQNNGVVDDSQLPKDRFSAERLKGVDSTLKIQPAKLEDSAVYLCASSYDVRELFFGEGSRLTVL.

The genes are TRBV12-3 or TRBV12-4 and TRBJ1-2, with D maybe TRBD1 (6 bases). The CDR3 spans 14 residues. With 6 bases removed from V and 6 bases from J, the gap between germline ends came to 17 bases. The CDR3 coding sequence is TGTGCCAGCAGCAGGGTACGGGGGCCGGATGGCTACACCTTC. Its protein product is CASSRVRGPDGYTF.

This chain connects TRBV11-2 to TRBJ2-3; 8 nucleotides match TRBD2. This CDR3 is 14 amino acids long. Trimming took 7 bases from V and 3 from J; bases not matched to a gene: 6. Looked up from germline, CDR1 is SGHAT and CDR2 is FQNNGV. CDR3 in DNA: TGTGCCAGCACCACGAGCGGGGGTACAGATACGCAGTATTTT. Protein: CASTTSGGTDTQYF.

J is TRBJ2-5 and V is TRBV29-1; TRBD1 aligns across 8 bases. CDR1 and CDR2 from the germline V gene are SQVTM and ANQGSEA. The V and J ends lost 7 bases and 8 bases, in that order; junction bases with no gene match: 12. This CDR3 comprises 13 residues. The CDR3 here is CSGRRGLSSTQYF. CDR3 coding DNA: TGCAGCGGCCGCAGGGGGCTTTCGTCAACCCAGTACTTC.

For this clonotype: At one end, the junction sequence differs from germline, possibly due to a read error. J is TRBJ2-2 and V is TRBV11-2; possible D gene TRBD1, 6 bases. CDR1 and CDR2 from the germline V gene are SGHAT and FQNNGV. This CDR3 comprises 16 residues. CDR3 in DNA: TGTGCCAGCAGCCTGGGGCGGACAGTGTTCACCGGGGAGATGTTTTTT. Residues: CASSLGRTVFTGEMFF.

Concerning this clonotype: An end of the junction differs from the germline gene, which may be a read error. V usage is TRBV5-6 and J usage is TRBJ1-5; no clear D gene. CDR3 size: 13 residues. From germline, CDR1 is SGHDT and CDR2 YYEEEE. This CDR3 is CASSMHRVQPKHF. In nucleotides, the CDR3 is TGTGCCAGCAGCATGCATCGGGTTCAGCCCAAGCATTTT.

V is TRBV12-3 or TRBV12-4 and J is TRBJ2-3; 7 nucleotides align to TRBD2. CDR3 length equals 17 residues. V dropped 5 bases and J dropped 4; count of bases not matched to a gene: 15. CDR3 region: CASSRETCGRGPDTQYF. For the CDR3, the DNA is TGTGCCAGCAGTAGAGAGACTTGCGGGAGAGGACCAGATACGCAGTATTTT.

The chain is built from TRBV2 and TRBJ2-2; the D is unclear. Trimming cost V 6 bases and J 6 bases, with 11 bases left between them. CDR1 is SNHLY and CDR2 is FYNNEI in the germline V gene. The CDR3 length is 13 residues. CDR3 amino acids: CASRAAQSGELFF. CDR3 in DNA: TGTGCCAGCAGGGCGGCGCAGTCCGGGGAGCTGTTTTTT.

There are a few counts of this clonotype. This chain uses TRBV5-6 with TRBJ2-3; TRBD2 is a possible D gene (5 bases). CDR3 length equals 14 residues. Germline CDR1 is SGHDT and CDR2 is YYEEEE. The ends were cut back, 2 bases at V and 6 bases at J, with 13 bases in the middle. The CDR3 region is CASSFLYREDTQYF. CDR3 bases: TGTGCCAGCAGCTTTCTGTATAGGGAGGATACGCAGTATTTT. Full variable domain (rest looked up from reference TRBV5-6 and TRBJ2-3): DAGVTQSPTHLIKTRGQQVTLRCSPKSGHDTVSWYQQALGQGPQFIFQYYEEEERQRGNFPDRFSGHQFPNYSSELNVNALLLGDSALYLCASSFLYREDTQYFGPGTRLTVL.

This chain uses TRBV20-1 with TRBJ2-7; D is unresolved. The V gene's germline CDR1 is DFQATT and CDR2 SNEGSKA (reference sequence). This CDR3 spans 13 amino acids. The V and J ends lost 2 bases and 0 bases respectively, with 8 bases between them. The CDR3 sequence is CSARLVSSYEQYF. DNA of the CDR3: TGCAGTGCTAGATTGGTTAGCTCCTACGAGCAGTACTTC.

As to this clonotype: Germline is not matched at one junction end, which may reflect a read error. The rearrangement joins TRBV11-2 to TRBJ1-4; D is undetermined. In germline, CDR1 is SGHAT, CDR2 FQNNGV. The length of the CDR3 is 16 residues. The DNA of the CDR3 is TGTGCCAACAGCCGTCAGGCGGGGAACTATAATGAAAAACTGTTTTTT. Translating gives CANSRQAGNYNEKLFF.

This chain connects TRBV20-1 to TRBJ1-1, with D uncertain. The germline V gene encodes CDR1 DFQATT and CDR2 SNEGSKA (reference sequence). The CDR3 is 12 residues long. The CDR3, as DNA: TGCAATACTAGAGATTTGGATGCTGAAGCTTTCTTT. Translation gives CNTRDLDAEAFF.

As regards this clonotype: This could be a read error, since a much larger clone is one nucleotide away. The gene calls are TRBV28 and TRBJ2-1; unclear D gene. The CDR3 spans 14 residues. Looked up from germline, CDR1 is MDHEN and CDR2 is SYDVKM. The CDR3 spells CTSSLAGDYNEQFF. The CDR3, as DNA: TGTACCAGCAGTTTAGCTGGGGACTACAATGAGCAGTTCTTC.

With regard to this clonotype: This could be a read error, since a much larger clone is one nucleotide away. This chain links TRBV6-5 with TRBJ2-7, with a possible D match to TRBD2 (5 bases). CDR3 size: 14 residues. V was trimmed by 0 bases and J by 3 bases, leaving 9 bases between them. Looked up from germline, CDR1 is MNHEY and CDR2 is SVGAGI. This chain's CDR3 is CASSYSGLYYEQYF. Here the CDR3 DNA reads TGTGCCAGCAGTTACTCAGGACTGTACTACGAGCAGTACTTC.

The chain carries TRBV6-2 or TRBV6-3 and TRBJ2-5, with unresolved D. The V gene lost 3 bases and the J gene lost 2 bases, with 7 bases spanning the gap. Germline lookup yields CDR1 MNHEY and CDR2 SVGEGT. The CDR3 loop spans 13 amino acids. The CDR3 reads CASSYIKQETQYF. CDR3 DNA: TGTGCCAGCAGTTATATCAAACAAGAGACCCAGTACTTC.

About this clonotype itself: Mismatch with germline at one junction end may stem from a read error. The gene calls are TRBV20-1 and TRBJ2-1; no clear D. Germline assignment: CDR1 DFQATT and CDR2 SNEGSKA (reference sequence). This CDR3 has 15 amino acids. DNA of the CDR3: TGCAATGCTAGGTCCAGTAGGGATATCAACAATGAGCAGTTCTTC. Its translation is CNARSSRDINNEQFF.

As regards this clonotype: An end of the junction does not agree with germline; a read error may underlie this. The DNA of the CDR3 is TGTACCAGCAGCTTATGGGTATTAACCCAGTACTTC. As protein: CTSSLWVLTQYF. The chain employs TRBV11-2 and TRBJ2-5; no firm D call. The CDR3 covers 12 residues. In germline, CDR1 is SGHAT, CDR2 FQNNGV. Full variable domain (rest looked up from reference TRBV11-2 and TRBJ2-5): EAGVAQSPRYKIIEKRQSVAFWCNPISGHATLYWYQQILGQGPKLLIQFQNNGVVDDSQLPKDRFSAERLKGVDSTLKIQPAKLEDSAVYLCTSSLWVLTQYFGPGTRLLVL.

There are many counts of this clonotype. This sequence joins TRBV12-3 or TRBV12-4 and TRBJ2-4, with a tentative D call TRBD2 (6 bases). V dropped 1 base and J dropped 0 bases, with 13 bases sitting between them. The CDR3 is made up of 17 amino acids. This chain's CDR3 is CASSLGRGALAKNIQYF. The CDR3, as DNA: TGTGCCAGCAGTTTAGGGCGGGGCGCCTTAGCCAAAAACATTCAGTACTTC.

With respect to this clonotype: A read error is possible here, since a much larger clone lies one base away. The chain joins TRBV6-5 to TRBJ1-1; 9 bases are a match to TRBD1. CDR1 is MNHEY, CDR2 SVGAGI, per germline. The CDR3 length is 14 residues. This chain's CDR3 is CANSYGGQGGGAFF. CDR3 DNA sequence: TGTGCCAACAGTTACGGGGGACAGGGTGGTGGTGCTTTCTTT.

With regard to this clonotype: With a much larger clone just one base away, this may be a read error. The chain joins TRBV12-3 or TRBV12-4 to TRBJ2-7, with 8 positions matching TRBD2. This CDR3 is 14 amino acids long. CDR3 sequence: CTSSFGGDTYEQYF. The DNA of the CDR3 is TGTACCAGCAGTTTCGGGGGGGACACCTACGAGCAGTACTTC.